This T cell receptor (beta chain) was captured in a study of cytomegalovirus exposure and HLA in healthy donors. Comments on this clone: Antigen unknown.

13 Jbeta primers and 60 Vbeta primers were used for the PCR. Clones were read by immunoSEQ multiplex PCR, and TCRdb kept only the in-frame ones, dropping some. The table lists about 200,000 clones, approximately 79% of them singletons. V was pared by 4 bases and J by 0 bases, with 11 bases between. The CDR3 spans 14 residues. Germline lookup yields CDR1 SGHNT and CDR2 YYREEE (reference sequence). Study conclusions and caveats: Apart from CMV serostatus, no immune exposure information was available.

The origin of this receptor is a girl aged 2-10 years in good health and CMV-seronegative. The chain has TRBV5-4 and TRBJ2-7, with D tentatively TRBD2 (6 bases). Sequenced: PBMCs. The CDR3 here is CASSRRGVSYEQYF. The DNA for the CDR3 is TGTGCCAGCAGCAGGCGGGGCGTCTCCTACGAGCAGTACTTC. The whole variable domain, remainder taken from reference TRBV5-4 and TRBJ2-7, is ETGVTQSPTHLIKTRGQQVTLRCSSQSGHNTVSWYQQALGQGPQFIFQYYREEENGRGNFPPRFSGLQFPNYSSELNVNALELDDSALYLCASSRRGVSYEQYFGPGTRLTVT.